This TCR beta chain was captured by sequencing in a study of Graves' ophthalmopathy and Graves' hyperthyroidism. The authors amplified TCR beta CDR3 regions from RNA transcripts. Following a first-round RT-PCR that used HTBI primers, a second-round multiplex PCR was carried out. TCRdb recomputed calls from the multiplex PCR reads with MiXCR, one row per CDR3 protein. Found here are 660,000 or so distinct CDR3 sequences, about 40% of them singletons; the top ten hold 3.3%. Germline V CDR1 and CDR2: MGHDK, SYGVNS. This CDR3 comprises 15 residues. J gave up 7 bases and V 5 bases, and 10 bases lay outside the gene matches. Study-level results: Most thyroid clonotypes expanded beyond 0.001 frequency were also found in blood. Ophthalmopathy versus stable hyperthyroidism: 13-signature model gave less than 90% sensitivity, just under 82% specificity.

This clonotype has at least ten counts. Its antigen is as yet unknown. Reliance was placed on clinical symptoms, serum thyroxine, TRAb, thyroid ultrasound and orbital computed tomography for diagnosis. Sequenced sample: peripheral blood. The TCR sequence derives from an adult man with Graves' ophthalmopathy. The chain is built from TRBV25-1 and TRBJ1-2; 10 nucleotides agree with TRBD1. The CDR3 protein is CASSSVGQGVAGYTF. CDR3 nucleotides: TGTGCCAGCAGTTCGGTCGGACAGGGGGTTGCTGGCTACACCTTC.